The clone carrying this T cell receptor beta chain was seen a single time. Per the original data handling: Reference gene primers were amplified, and this amplification served to estimate nucleated cell counts. Produced via immunoSEQ multiplex PCR; TCRdb's table is partial and in-frame only. V, J and clone size reflect that table, while D and trimming were determined from the DNA. Of 350,000 or so clones listed, roughly 87% are singletons. The germline V gene has CDR1 LNHDA and CDR2 SQIVND (reference sequence). The CDR3 is made up of 14 amino acids. V lost 2 bases to trimming and J lost 6 bases, with 12 bases between them. The sample originates from a study of blood T cell repertoires in COVID-19. Study context: Acute and convalescent COVID-19 samples came from the United States, Italy and Spain. PBMCs, B-cell-depleted T cells, or T cells were the source of the cDNA or gDNA that made up the material.

Seattle patient enrollment occurred during active infection, with longitudinal follow-up thereafter. Sequencing input: peripheral blood. This receptor was taken from a woman aged 60-75 years with COVID-19, enrolled during active disease. The V call is TRBV19, the J call TRBJ2-3; maybe TRBD2 (5 bases). The CDR3 DNA reads as TGTGCCAGTAGTATACTAGCTTCTCCGGATACGCAGTATTTT. Its translation: CASSILASPDTQYF. Filled out from reference TRBV19 and TRBJ2-3, the complete variable domain reads DGGITQSPKYLFRKEGQNVTLSCEQNLNHDAMYWYRQDPGQGLRLIYYSQIVNDFQKGDIAEGYSVSREKKESFPLTVTSAQKNPTAFYLCASSILASPDTQYFGPGTRLTVL.